A selection of T cell receptor beta chains follows, all from one sample in a study of PD-1 blockade in classical Hodgkin lymphoma. The table came from immunoSEQ multiplex PCR; TCRdb's copy has only in-frame clones and leaves some out. The sample consists of 25,000 to 40,000 clones, around 85% of them appearing once. Sample: peripheral blood mononuclear cells (PBMCs), taken before the fourth cycle of nivolumab. The receptors derive from a human donor with classical Hodgkin lymphoma. CDR3s include the opening cysteine and the closing phenylalanine or tryptophan. The D gene is left open where the match is weak. Some rows mark clone size as missing; the rest say once, few, many or name a class of expanded clone.

v_gene	abundance	j_gene	d_gene	CDR3nt	CDR3aa
TRBV10-3	.	TRBJ1-1	TRBD1	TGTGCCATCAACCGACAGGGGGGGAACACTGAAGCTTTCTTT	CAINRQGGNTEAFF
TRBV7-9	medium-sized	TRBJ1-2	.	TGTGCCAGCAGCTTAGGGGAAACTCGCAACTATGGCTACACCTTC	CASSLGETRNYGYTF
TRBV19	few	TRBJ1-1	TRBD1	TGTGCCAGTAGGAATCGGGCAGGGGGCAGGAGGGACACTGAAGCTTTCTTT	CASRNRAGGRRDTEAFF
TRBV9	.	TRBJ1-2	TRBD1	TGTGCCAGCAGCGCGGGACAGGGTCGAGGCTACACCTTC	CASSAGQGRGYTF
TRBV6-6	.	TRBJ1-5	TRBD1	TGTGCCAGCAGTCAGACAGGGATTAGCAATCAGCCCCAGCATTTT	CASSQTGISNQPQHF
TRBV7-2	.	TRBJ1-4	.	TGTGCCAGCAGGTCTAACCCGAATAATGAAAAACTGTTTTTT	CASRSNPNNEKLFF
TRBV4-3	once	TRBJ1-4	TRBD1	TGCGCCAGCAGCCAAGGAATAGGACAGGCTAATGAAAAACTGTTTTTT	CASSQGIGQANEKLFF
TRBV10-3	.	TRBJ1-4	TRBD1	TGTGCCATCAGCCCGGGACAGGGGGAGGAAAAACTGTTTTTT	CAISPGQGEEKLFF
TRBV30	few	TRBJ2-3	TRBD1	TGTGCCTGGGGTCCCGGGACAGGGGGTAGAACAGATACGCAGTATTTT	CAWGPGTGGRTDTQYF
TRBV15	.	TRBJ2-3	TRBD2	TGTGCCACCAGCAGATTTAGCGGGAGTGGAACAGATACGCAGTATTTT	CATSRFSGSGTDTQYF
TRBV6-5	.	TRBJ1-5	.	TGTGCCAGCAGGGCAGGGTTGAGTCAGCCCCAGCATTTT	CASRAGLSQPQHF
TRBV28	.	TRBJ2-7	TRBD2	TGTGCCAGCAGTTTAATAGGACTAGGGTACTACGAGCAGTACTTC	CASSLIGLGYYEQYF
TRBV28	.	TRBJ2-1	TRBD2	TGTGCCAGCAGTTTATGGGGGACTAGCGGGAAGGGAGAGCAGTTCTTC	CASSLWGTSGKGEQFF
TRBV30	.	TRBJ2-5	TRBD2	TGTGCCTGGAGGGCTAGCGGGGGTGGAGAGACCCAGTACTTC	CAWRASGGGETQYF
TRBV7-3	.	TRBJ2-1	TRBD1	TGTGCCAGCAGCCGGACAGGGAGCTCCTACAATGAGCAGTTCTTC	CASSRTGSSYNEQFF
TRBV7-2	.	TRBJ2-4	TRBD1	TGTGCCAGCAGCTCCGGGACAGCTAAAAACATTCAGTACTTC	CASSSGTAKNIQYF
TRBV7-9	.	TRBJ2-3	TRBD2	TGTGCCAGCAGCCCGACTAGCGGGGTAACAGATACGCAGTATTTT	CASSPTSGVTDTQYF
TRBV4-3	.	TRBJ2-5	.	TGCGCCAGCAGCCAAGACGGGGGTTACCAAGAGACCCAGTACTTC	CASSQDGGYQETQYF
TRBV19	.	TRBJ2-1	TRBD2	TGTGCCAGTGGACTTACTAGCGGACCCTACAATGAGCAGTTCTTC	CASGLTSGPYNEQFF
TRBV7-6	.	TRBJ2-5	.	TGTGCCAGCAGCTTAGAGGCAGGTTCCCAAGAGACCCAGTACTTC	CASSLEAGSQETQYF
TRBV5-6	once	TRBJ2-1	TRBD2	TGTGCCAGCAGCTTTCTAGCGGGAGGGCGCCCAGAGCAGTTCTTC	CASSFLAGGRPEQFF
TRBV6-6	few	TRBJ1-1	.	TGTGCCAGCACCGAGACGACGAGGTTTGCTTTCTTT	CASTETTRFAFF
TRBV19	.	TRBJ2-7	TRBD1	TGTGCCAGTAGTATCCCCCCGGACAGGAATGGGGCCTACGAGCAGTACTTC	CASSIPPDRNGAYEQYF
TRBV4-2	.	TRBJ2-2	.	TGTGCCAGCAGCCAACCAGCGGGCGCCACCGGGGAGCTGTTTTTT	CASSQPAGATGELFF
TRBV16	.	TRBJ2-7	.	TGTGCCAGCAGCCAAGACCAGAGGTACGAGCAGTACTTC	CASSQDQRYEQYF
TRBV5-1	few	TRBJ1-1	.	TGCGCCAGCAGCTGGACGGGGGACACTGAAGCTTTCTTT	CASSWTGDTEAFF
TRBV4-2	.	TRBJ2-5	TRBD2	TGTGCCAGCAGCCAAGAATCTAGCGGAGAGACCCAGTACTTC	CASSQESSGETQYF
TRBV5-1	.	TRBJ1-1	.	TGCGCCAGCAGCCGCATAGTTCCGGGGGCGCCGGGCACTGAAGCTTTCTTT	CASSRIVPGAPGTEAFF
TRBV27	.	TRBJ1-2	.	TGTGCCAGCAGGTTTAGTACTGGTGGCTACACCTTC	CASRFSTGGYTF
TRBV30	.	TRBJ2-2	.	TGTGCCTGGAGTCGGGGGGGGGAGCTGTTTTTT	CAWSRGGELFF
TRBV25-1	.	TRBJ2-1	TRBD2	TGTGCCAGCAGTGAACCCACTCTAGCGGAGCACTACAATGAGCAGTTCTTC	CASSEPTLAEHYNEQFF
TRBV4-3	once	TRBJ2-7	.	TGCGCCAGCAGCCAGCAACTCGCTTCGGCGGGAAACCCCTACGAGCAGTACTTC	CASSQQLASAGNPYEQYF
TRBV18	few	TRBJ2-5	.	TGTGCCAGCTCGCCCTTAGGAGGCGAGACCCAGTACTTC	CASSPLGGETQYF
TRBV7-8	.	TRBJ1-6	TRBD1	TGTGCCAGCAGTAAGAGACAGGGGGAATCACCCCTCCACTTT	CASSKRQGESPLHF
TRBV6-5	.	TRBJ2-7	TRBD2	TGTGCCAGCAGTTACTCCAATGCGGGAGTTTTTGACGAGCAGTACTTC	CASSYSNAGVFDEQYF
TRBV6-5	.	TRBJ2-2	TRBD1	TGTGCCACCCCGGGACAGAGAGACACCGGGGAGCTGTTTTTT	CATPGQRDTGELFF
TRBV28	.	TRBJ1-1	.	TGTGCCAGCAGTGGACGACAATATAAGAAGAACACTGAAGCTTTCTTT	CASSGRQYKKNTEAFF
TRBV5-6	.	TRBJ2-3	TRBD2	TGTGCCAGCAGCGCCGGGACTAGCGACACAGATACGCAGTATTTT	CASSAGTSDTDTQYF
TRBV18	once	TRBJ1-2	.	TGTGCCAGCTCCCCCCCGGGCAGGGTAAACTATGGCTACACCTTC	CASSPPGRVNYGYTF
TRBV2	.	TRBJ1-2	.	TGTGCCAGCAGGGCCAGGGGTGGAGGCTACACCTTC	CASRARGGGYTF
TRBV19	.	TRBJ2-2	TRBD2	TGTGCCAGTCTCGGACTAGCGGGAGCTGGCGGGGAGCTGTTTTTT	CASLGLAGAGGELFF
TRBV19	few	TRBJ1-1	.	TGTGCCAGTAGAACATCGGGAGGGGGGCCCTTTGAAGCTTTCTTT	CASRTSGGGPFEAFF
TRBV28	.	TRBJ2-3	.	TGTGCCAGCAGTGAGAGGGGAGAGCCAGATACGCAGTATTTT	CASSERGEPDTQYF
TRBV4-1	.	TRBJ1-2	.	TGCGCCAGCAGCAATGGCTACGGCTATGGCTACACCTTC	CASSNGYGYGYTF
TRBV10-3	.	TRBJ1-1	.	TGTGCCATCAGCGAGGGACAGAACACTGAAGCTTTCTTT	CAISEGQNTEAFF
TRBV11-2	.	TRBJ2-1	.	TGTGCCAGCAGCGATACTAAGAATGAGCAGTTCTTC	CASSDTKNEQFF
TRBV7-2	.	TRBJ2-7	.	TGTGCCAGCAGCTCCCCCGGGGGAGGATACGAGCAGTACTTC	CASSSPGGGYEQYF
TRBV7-9	.	TRBJ2-3	TRBD1	TGTGCCAGCAGCTCAAAGCGGAAGACAGGGCAGGGAGATACGCAGTATTTT	CASSSKRKTGQGDTQYF
TRBV5-4	.	TRBJ2-1	.	TGTGCCAGCAGTGACGGGACTCTTTACAATGAGCAGTTCTTC	CASSDGTLYNEQFF
TRBV5-1	.	TRBJ1-2	.	TGCGCCAGCAGCTTGGAGGGGGTAAACTATGGCTACACCTTC	CASSLEGVNYGYTF
TRBV7-2	few	TRBJ1-1	.	TGTGCCAGCAGCTTTGGCATGAGGACTGAAGCTTTCTTT	CASSFGMRTEAFF
TRBV19	.	TRBJ1-2	.	TGTGCCAGTAGTACTCGACGTTCGGGACCTTATGGCTACACCTTC	CASSTRRSGPYGYTF
TRBV7-2	.	TRBJ1-2	.	TGTGCCAGCAGCTTAGCGGCAGGGATACGATGGGGCTACACCTTC	CASSLAAGIRWGYTF
TRBV4-1	once	TRBJ1-4	TRBD1	TGCGCCAGCAGCCAAGAGCCCGGGACAGGGGTTAATGAAAAACTGTTTTTT	CASSQEPGTGVNEKLFF
TRBV6-6	once	TRBJ2-3	TRBD2	TGTGCCAGCAGTTACTCAGGGAGGGCAACAGATACGCAGTATTTT	CASSYSGRATDTQYF
TRBV10-3	.	TRBJ2-3	.	TGTGCCATCAGTGACCGGGACACCAGCACAGATACGCAGTATTTT	CAISDRDTSTDTQYF
TRBV4-1	.	TRBJ2-5	.	TGCGCCAGCAGCCAGGGGGCGCGGGAGACCCAGTACTTC	CASSQGARETQYF
TRBV5-4	.	TRBJ2-3	.	TGTGCCAGCAGTCTTAGGCTAGCGCAGAGCACAGATACGCAGTATTTT	CASSLRLAQSTDTQYF
TRBV18	few	TRBJ1-1	.	TGTGCCAGCTCACCACGGTCGGACATGAACACTGAAGCTTTCTTT	CASSPRSDMNTEAFF